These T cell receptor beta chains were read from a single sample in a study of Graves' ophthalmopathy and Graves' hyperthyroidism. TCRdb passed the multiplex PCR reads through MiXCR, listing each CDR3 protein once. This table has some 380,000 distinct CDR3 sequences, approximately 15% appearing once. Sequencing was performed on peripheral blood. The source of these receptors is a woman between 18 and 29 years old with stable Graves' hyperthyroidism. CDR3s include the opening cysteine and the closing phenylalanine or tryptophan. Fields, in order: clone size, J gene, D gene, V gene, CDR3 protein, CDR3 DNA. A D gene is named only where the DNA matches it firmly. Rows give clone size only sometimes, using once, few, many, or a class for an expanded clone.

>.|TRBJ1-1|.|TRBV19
CASSTGFRNTEAFF
TGTGCCAGTAGTACTGGTTTCAGGAACACTGAAGCTTTCTTT
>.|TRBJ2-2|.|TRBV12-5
CASGHPDSTGELFF
TGTGCTAGTGGCCATCCTGACAGCACCGGGGAGCTGTTTTTT
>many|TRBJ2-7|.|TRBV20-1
CSAPGLSSYEQYF
TGCAGTGCCCCCGGACTGAGCTCCTACGAGCAGTACTTC
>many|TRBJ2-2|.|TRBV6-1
CASNVGLANTGELFF
TGTGCCAGCAACGTCGGACTGGCGAACACCGGGGAGCTGTTTTTT
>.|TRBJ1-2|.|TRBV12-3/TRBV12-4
CASSLSEDGYTF
TGTGCCAGCAGTTTGTCGGAGGATGGCTACACCTTC
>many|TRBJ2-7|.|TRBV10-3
CAISDRISYEQYF
TGTGCCATCAGTGACAGAATCTCCTACGAGCAGTACTTC
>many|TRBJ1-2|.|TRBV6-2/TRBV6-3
CASSSPGARIEGNYGYTF
TGTGCCAGCAGTTCACCGGGCGCTAGGATTGAGGGTAACTATGGCTACACCTTC
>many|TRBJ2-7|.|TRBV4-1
CASSQVESYEQYF
TGCGCCAGCAGCCAAGTAGAGAGCTACGAGCAGTACTTC
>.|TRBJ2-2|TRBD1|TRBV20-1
CSARAGQGARVGELFF
TGCAGTGCTAGAGCCGGACAGGGGGCGCGCGTTGGGGAGCTGTTTTTT
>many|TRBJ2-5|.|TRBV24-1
CATSDLWTQYF
TGTGCCACCAGTGATTTGTGGACCCAGTACTTC